The 17 T cell receptor beta chains in this list originate from one sample, sequenced in a study of control samples from healthy donors and cancer patients. The table came from immunoSEQ multiplex PCR; TCRdb's copy has only in-frame clones and leaves some out. There are about 170,000 clones in the sample; 75% to 95% occur only once, and roughly 1.6% lies in the top ten. The sample comprised blood. The receptors derive from a woman aged 25 to 39 in good health.

The gene calls are TRBV9 and TRBJ1-3; no clear D. The CDR3 consists of 16 residues. Germline CDR1 SGDLS, CDR2 YYNGEE. V lost 0 bases and J lost 0, with 10 bases in between. The CDR3, as DNA: TGTGCCAGCAGCGTAGAGGGCGGAAGCTCTGGAAACACCATATATTTT. This gives the protein CASSVEGGSSGNTIYF.

The rearrangement links TRBV5-1 to TRBJ2-2; 8 bases are a match to TRBD2. The CDR3 sequence is 17 residues long. Germline V lookup: CDR1 SGHRS, CDR2 YFSETQ. V was clipped by 0 bases and J by 0 bases; unmatched bases: 4. This CDR3 reads CASSLAYSGANTGELFF. The CDR3 DNA is TGCGCCAGCAGCTTGGCCTATAGCGGGGCGAACACCGGGGAGCTGTTTTTT.

The V call is TRBV9, the J call TRBJ1-4, with D hard to call. Trimming stripped 0 bases from V and 3 bases from J, with 9 bases between. Per the germline V gene, CDR1 is SGDLS and CDR2 is YYNGEE. CDR3 length equals 15 residues. Here the CDR3 DNA reads TGTGCCAGCAGCGTAGGGGAGGGTCCTAATGAAAAACTGTTTTTT. This translates into CASSVGEGPNEKLFF. Using reference TRBV9 and TRBJ1-4 for the parts outside the CDR3, the full variable domain is DSGVTQTPKHLITATGQRVTLRCSPRSGDLSVYWYQQSLDQGLQFLIQYYNGEERAKGNILERFSAQQFPDLHSELNLSSLELGDSALYFCASSVGEGPNEKLFFGSGTQLSVL.

In this sample, this clone turned up once. The chain couples TRBV7-9 to TRBJ2-3; TRBD2 matches 8 bases. This CDR3 is built from 13 residues. With V trimmed by 5 bases and J by 4 bases, 2 bases remained unmatched. CDR1 is SEHNR and CDR2 is FQNEAQ in the germline V gene (reference sequence). The CDR3: CASSSGSSDTQYF. The CDR3 DNA is TGTGCCAGCAGCAGCGGGAGTTCAGATACGCAGTATTTT.

In regard to this clone: The sample has other DNA sequences that encode this CDR3 too. The DNA of the CDR3 is TGTGCCAGCAGTTACGCACCGAACACTGAAGCTTTCTTT. Its protein product is CASSYAPNTEAFF. The chain links TRBV6-5 to TRBJ1-1; no reliable D call. The CDR3 loop spans 13 amino acids. V lost 2 bases and J 1 base, leaving 5 bases between the germline ends. Looked up from germline, CDR1 is MNHEY and CDR2 is SVGAGI.

The chain couples TRBV6-5 to TRBJ1-6, with TRBD1 as a possible D gene (5 bases). Trimming removed 6 bases from V and 9 bases from J, with 15 bases in between. This CDR3 has 14 amino acids. The germline V gene encodes CDR1 MNHEY and CDR2 SVGAGI. The CDR3 spells CASRGRDGGSPLHF. The CDR3 nucleotides read TGTGCCAGCAGAGGACGGGATGGGGGTTCACCCCTCCACTTT.

A remark on this clone: Other DNA sequences from this sample encode an identical CDR3 as well. The chain carries TRBV27 and TRBJ1-1; 11 bases fit TRBD1. V shed 5 bases, J shed 5 bases, and the junction held 4 bases outside the gene matches. CDR1 and CDR2 from the germline V gene are MNHEY and SMNVEV (reference sequence). This CDR3 has 14 amino acids. This CDR3 reads CASSLGTGGTEAFF. In DNA, the CDR3 is TGTGCCAGCAGTCTCGGGACAGGGGGAACTGAAGCTTTCTTT.

The chain couples TRBV7-6 to TRBJ2-3; TRBD2 aligns across 12 bases. Germline CDR1 reads SGHVS; CDR2 reads FNYEAQ. This CDR3 comprises 16 residues. V trimming: 2 bases; J trimming: 4 bases; junction bases outside the gene matches: 4. This CDR3 is CASSLLAGGGPDTQYF. The CDR3 DNA reads TGTGCCAGCAGCTTACTAGCGGGAGGGGGCCCAGATACGCAGTATTTT. Full variable domain (rest looked up from reference TRBV7-6 and TRBJ2-3): GAGVSQSPRYKVTKRGQDVALRCDPISGHVSLYWYRQALGQGPEFLTYFNYEAQQDKSGLPNDRFSAERPEGSISTLTIQRTEQRDSAMYRCASSLLAGGGPDTQYFGPGTRLTVL.

This clone occurred a few times. The chain joins TRBV6-1 to TRBJ1-6; D ambiguous. CDR3 length equals 11 residues. Germline V gene lookup returns CDR1 MNHNS and CDR2 SASEGT. V lost 1 base to trimming and J lost 9 bases, with 1 base between them. CDR3 sequence (DNA): TGTGCCAGCAGTGAAGGTTCACCCCTCCACTTT. It codes for CASSEGSPLHF.

V and J are TRBV19 and TRBJ2-5; D is perhaps TRBD1 or TRBD2 (5 bases each). V was clipped by 6 bases and J by 0 bases, with 14 bases between them. The CDR3 totals 15 residues. CDR1 is LNHDA and CDR2 is SQIVND in the germline V gene (reference sequence). CDR3 in amino acids: CASSPGRPYQETQYF. In DNA, the CDR3 is TGTGCCAGTAGCCCGGGACGTCCGTACCAAGAGACCCAGTACTTC.

The chain carries TRBV12-3 or TRBV12-4 and TRBJ1-6; maybe TRBD1 (5 bases). The CDR3 length is 13 residues. Trimming shortened V by 3 bases and J by 7 bases, and 7 bases separated the two germline ends. The CDR3 DNA follows: TGTGCCAGCAGTTTGGGGGGGAATTCACCCCTCCACTTT. Protein sequence: CASSLGGNSPLHF.

This clone was observed a few times. This sequence joins TRBV3-1 (or the pseudogene TRBV3-2) and TRBJ1-3, with TRBD1 matching over 8 bases. Per germline, CDR1 LGHDT and CDR2 YNNKEL (reference sequence). The junction had 3 bases not matched to a gene; V was cut back by 4 bases and J by 4 bases. The CDR3 is 14 residues long. The CDR3 sequence is CASSRRDRGNTIYF. Here the CDR3 DNA reads TGTGCCAGCAGCCGCCGGGACAGGGGAAACACCATATATTTT.

The chain joins TRBV3-1 (or the pseudogene TRBV3-2) to TRBJ1-5; the D gene is possibly TRBD1 (5 bases). Germline loops: CDR1 LGHDT, CDR2 YNNKEL (reference sequence). This CDR3 spans 17 amino acids. The V and J ends lost 5 bases and 0 bases respectively, with 17 bases between them. The CDR3 sequence: CASSSGTGDYSNQPQHF. For the CDR3, the DNA is TGTGCCAGCAGCTCCGGGACCGGGGATTATAGCAATCAGCCCCAGCATTTT.

The genes are TRBV28 and TRBJ1-2; perhaps TRBD1 as D (5 bases). V was pared by 6 bases and J by 5 bases, with 19 bases between. The CDR3 contains 15 residues. Germline values: CDR1 MDHEN, CDR2 SYDVKM. The CDR3 sequence is CASRTYQAGSYGYTF. The CDR3 nucleotides read TGTGCCAGCAGGACCTACCAGGCAGGGAGTTATGGCTACACCTTC.

This chain connects TRBV28 to TRBJ2-7; a weak D match, TRBD1 (5 bases). V was clipped by 5 bases and J by 6 bases, with 23 bases between them. Germline V gene lookup returns CDR1 MDHEN and CDR2 SYDVKM. The CDR3 spans 16 residues. CDR3 nucleotides: TGTGCCAGCAGTCCCACCATAGGGGTACAAGGGGTCGAGCAGTACTTC. Its protein is CASSPTIGVQGVEQYF. Full variable domain (rest looked up from reference TRBV28 and TRBJ2-7): DVKVTQSSRYLVKRTGEKVFLECVQDMDHENMFWYRQDPGLGLRLIYFSYDVKMKEKGDIPEGYSVSREKKERFSLILESASTNQTSMYLCASSPTIGVQGVEQYFGPGTRLTVT.

The genes are TRBV27 and TRBJ2-1; no definite D call. Trimming shortened V by 4 bases and J by 4 bases, and 8 bases separated the two germline ends. The CDR3 sequence is 13 residues long. Germline CDR1 and CDR2: MNHEY and SMNVEV (reference sequence). The CDR3 DNA is TGTGCCAGCAGTTCCCCCCCTTACAATGAGCAGTTCTTC. Amino acid sequence: CASSSPPYNEQFF.

This clone has only one observation. The chain joins TRBV28 to TRBJ2-3; 11 nucleotides agree with TRBD2. The trim removed 3 bases at V and 2 bases at J, leaving 1 base unmatched. The CDR3 length is 15 residues. Germline loops: CDR1 MDHEN, CDR2 SYDVKM. The DNA for the CDR3 is TGTGCCAGCAGTTTGACTAGCGGGGCCACAGATACGCAGTATTTT. Translating gives CASSLTSGATDTQYF.